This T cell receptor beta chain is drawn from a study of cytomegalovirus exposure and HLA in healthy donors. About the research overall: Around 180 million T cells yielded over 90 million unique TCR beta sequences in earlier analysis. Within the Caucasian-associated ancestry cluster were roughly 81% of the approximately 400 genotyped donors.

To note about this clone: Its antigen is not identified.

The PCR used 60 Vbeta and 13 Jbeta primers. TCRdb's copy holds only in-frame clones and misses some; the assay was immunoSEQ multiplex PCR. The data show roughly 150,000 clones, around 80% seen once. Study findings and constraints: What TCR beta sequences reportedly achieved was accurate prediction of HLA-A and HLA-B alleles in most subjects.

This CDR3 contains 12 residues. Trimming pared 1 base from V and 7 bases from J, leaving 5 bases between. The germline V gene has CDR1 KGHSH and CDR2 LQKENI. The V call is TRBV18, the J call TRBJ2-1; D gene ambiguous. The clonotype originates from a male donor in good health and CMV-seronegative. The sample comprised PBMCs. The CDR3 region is CASSPRANEQFF. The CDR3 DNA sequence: TGTGCCAGCTCACCACGGGCGAATGAGCAGTTCTTC.